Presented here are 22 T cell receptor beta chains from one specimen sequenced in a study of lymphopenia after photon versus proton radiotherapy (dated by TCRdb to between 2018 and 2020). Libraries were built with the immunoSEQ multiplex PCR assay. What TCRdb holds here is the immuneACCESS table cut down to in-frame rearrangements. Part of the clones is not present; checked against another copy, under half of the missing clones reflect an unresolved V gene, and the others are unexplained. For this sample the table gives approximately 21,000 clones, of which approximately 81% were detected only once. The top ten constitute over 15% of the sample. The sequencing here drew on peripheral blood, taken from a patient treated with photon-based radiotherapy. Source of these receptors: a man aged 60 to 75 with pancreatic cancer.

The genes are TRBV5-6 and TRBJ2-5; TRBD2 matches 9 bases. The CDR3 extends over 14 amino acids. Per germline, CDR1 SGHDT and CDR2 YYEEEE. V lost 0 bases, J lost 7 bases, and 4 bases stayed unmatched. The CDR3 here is CASSLVAGGVTQYF. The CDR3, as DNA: TGTGCCAGCAGCTTGGTGGCGGGGGGGGTGACCCAGTACTTC. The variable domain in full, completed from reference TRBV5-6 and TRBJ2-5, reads DAGVTQSPTHLIKTRGQQVTLRCSPKSGHDTVSWYQQALGQGPQFIFQYYEEEERQRGNFPDRFSGHQFPNYSSELNVNALLLGDSALYLCASSLVAGGVTQYFGPGTRLLVL.

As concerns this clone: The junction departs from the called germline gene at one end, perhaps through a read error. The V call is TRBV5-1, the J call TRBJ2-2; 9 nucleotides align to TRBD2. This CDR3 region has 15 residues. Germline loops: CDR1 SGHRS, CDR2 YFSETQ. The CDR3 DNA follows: TGCGCCGGCAGCGCTGGGACTAGCCCCACCGGGGAGCTGTTTTTT. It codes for CAGSAGTSPTGELFF. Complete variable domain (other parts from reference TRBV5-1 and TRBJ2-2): KAGVTQTPRYLIKTRGQQVTLSCSPISGHRSVSWYQQTPGQGLQFLFEYFSETQRNKGNFPGRFSGRQFSNSRSEMNVSTLELGDSALYLCAGSAGTSPTGELFFGEGSRLTVL.

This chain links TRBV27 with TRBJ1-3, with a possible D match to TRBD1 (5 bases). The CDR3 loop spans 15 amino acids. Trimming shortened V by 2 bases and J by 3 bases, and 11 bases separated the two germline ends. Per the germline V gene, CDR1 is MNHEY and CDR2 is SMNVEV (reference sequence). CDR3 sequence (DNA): TGTGCCAGCAGTTTACAGGGCAGCAATGGAAACACCATATATTTT. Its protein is CASSLQGSNGNTIYF.

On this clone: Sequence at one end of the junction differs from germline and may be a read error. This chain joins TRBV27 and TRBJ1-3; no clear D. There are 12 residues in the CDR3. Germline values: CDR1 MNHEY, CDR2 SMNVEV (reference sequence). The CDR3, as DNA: TGTGCCAGTATGACATCTGCAAACACCATATATTTT. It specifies CASMTSANTIYF.

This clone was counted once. CDR3: CASSGGTGGMVKLFF. The CDR3 coding sequence is TGTGCCAGCAGTGGGGGGACAGGGGGCATGGTAAAACTGTTTTTT. J is TRBJ1-4 and V is TRBV6-6, with TRBD1 matching 12 bases. This CDR3 contains 15 residues. Germline loops: CDR1 MNHNY, CDR2 SVGAGI (reference sequence). V shed 5 bases and J 10 bases; nucleotides not matched to a gene: 8.

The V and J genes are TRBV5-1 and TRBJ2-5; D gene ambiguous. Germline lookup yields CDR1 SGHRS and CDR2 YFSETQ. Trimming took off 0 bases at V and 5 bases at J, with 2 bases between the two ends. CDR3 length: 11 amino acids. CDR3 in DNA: TGCGCCAGCAGCTTGGTTGAGACCCAGTACTTC. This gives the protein CASSLVETQYF. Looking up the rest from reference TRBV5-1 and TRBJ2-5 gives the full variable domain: KAGVTQTPRYLIKTRGQQVTLSCSPISGHRSVSWYQQTPGQGLQFLFEYFSETQRNKGNFPGRFSGRQFSNSRSEMNVSTLELGDSALYLCASSLVETQYFGPGTRLLVL.

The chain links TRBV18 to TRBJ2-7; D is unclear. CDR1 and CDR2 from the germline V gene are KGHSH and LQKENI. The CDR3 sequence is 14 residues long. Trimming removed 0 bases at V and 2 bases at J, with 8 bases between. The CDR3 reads CASSPPDTPYEQYF. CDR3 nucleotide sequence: TGTGCCAGCTCACCACCTGACACCCCCTACGAGCAGTACTTC. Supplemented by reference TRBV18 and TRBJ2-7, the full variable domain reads NAGVMQNPRHLVRRRGQEARLRCSPMKGHSHVYWYRQLPEEGLKFMVYLQKENIIDESGMPKERFSAEFPKEGPSILRIQQVVRGDSAAYFCASSPPDTPYEQYFGPGTRLTVT.

The CDR3 DNA sequence: TGTGCCAGCTCAGAAGCGGTCCGCACCTACAATGAGCAGTTCTTC. Translation gives CASSEAVRTYNEQFF. This sequence joins TRBV18 and TRBJ2-1, with D tentatively TRBD2 (5 bases). Germline-derived CDR1 and CDR2 are KGHSH and LQKENI. This CDR3 spans 15 amino acids. With 5 bases removed from V and 2 bases from J, the gap between germline ends came to 13 bases.

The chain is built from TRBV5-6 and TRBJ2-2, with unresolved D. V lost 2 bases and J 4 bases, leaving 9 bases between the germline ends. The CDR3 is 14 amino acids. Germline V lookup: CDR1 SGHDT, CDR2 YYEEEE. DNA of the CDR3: TGTGCCAGCAGCTTCAGTAGGCCCACCGGGGAGCTGTTTTTT. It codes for CASSFSRPTGELFF.

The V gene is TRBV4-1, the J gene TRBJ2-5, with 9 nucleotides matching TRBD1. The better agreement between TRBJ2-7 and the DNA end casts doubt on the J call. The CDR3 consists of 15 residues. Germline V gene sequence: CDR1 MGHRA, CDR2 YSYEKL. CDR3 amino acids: CASSQVWTGDYEQYF. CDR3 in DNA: TGCGCCAGCAGCCAAGTTTGGACAGGGGACTACGAGCAGTACTTC.

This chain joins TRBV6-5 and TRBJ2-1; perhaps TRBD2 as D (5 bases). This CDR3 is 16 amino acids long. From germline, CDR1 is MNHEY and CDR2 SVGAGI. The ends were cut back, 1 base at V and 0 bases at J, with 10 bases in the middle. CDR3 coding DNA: TGTGCCAGCAGTTACTATAGGGAGAGCTCCTACAATGAGCAGTTCTTC. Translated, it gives CASSYYRESSYNEQFF.

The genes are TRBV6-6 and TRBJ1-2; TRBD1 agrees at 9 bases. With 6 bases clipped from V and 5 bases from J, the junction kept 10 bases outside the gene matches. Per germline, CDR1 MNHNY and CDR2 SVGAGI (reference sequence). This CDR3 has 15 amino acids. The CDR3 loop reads CASRLLSGQGYGYTF. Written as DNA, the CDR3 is TGTGCCAGCAGATTATTGTCGGGACAGGGTTATGGCTACACCTTC.

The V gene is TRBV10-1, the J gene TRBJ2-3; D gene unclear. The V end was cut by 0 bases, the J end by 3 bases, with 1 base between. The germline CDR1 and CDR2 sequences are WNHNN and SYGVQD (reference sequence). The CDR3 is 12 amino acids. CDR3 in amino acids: CASSESTDTQYF. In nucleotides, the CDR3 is TGCGCCAGCAGTGAGTCAACAGATACGCAGTATTTT.

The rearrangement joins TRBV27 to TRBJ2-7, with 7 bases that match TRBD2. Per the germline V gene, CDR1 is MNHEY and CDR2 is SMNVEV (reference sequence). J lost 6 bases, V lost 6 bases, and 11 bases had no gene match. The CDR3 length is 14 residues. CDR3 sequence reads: CASSRMTSSSEQYF. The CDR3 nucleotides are TGTGCCAGCAGCCGTATGACTAGCTCTTCCGAGCAGTACTTC.

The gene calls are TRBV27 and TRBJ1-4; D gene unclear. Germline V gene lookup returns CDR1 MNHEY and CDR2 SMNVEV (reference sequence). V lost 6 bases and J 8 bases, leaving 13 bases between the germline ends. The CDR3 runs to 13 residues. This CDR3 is CASRPRLGEKLFF. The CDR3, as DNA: TGTGCCAGCAGACCACGTTTGGGCGAAAAACTGTTTTTT.

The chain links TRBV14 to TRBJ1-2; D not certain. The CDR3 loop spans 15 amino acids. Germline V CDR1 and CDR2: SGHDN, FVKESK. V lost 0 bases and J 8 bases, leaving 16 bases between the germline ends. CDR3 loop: CASSQDRSGSRGYTF. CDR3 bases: TGTGCCAGCAGCCAAGATCGTTCGGGGAGTCGGGGCTACACCTTC.

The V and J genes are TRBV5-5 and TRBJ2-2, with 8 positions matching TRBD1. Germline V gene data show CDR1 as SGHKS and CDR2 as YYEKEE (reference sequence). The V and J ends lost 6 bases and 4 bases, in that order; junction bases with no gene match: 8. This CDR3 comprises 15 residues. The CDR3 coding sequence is TGTGCCAGCAACGTTGGACAGGGATTCACCGGGGAGCTGTTTTTT. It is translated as CASNVGQGFTGELFF.

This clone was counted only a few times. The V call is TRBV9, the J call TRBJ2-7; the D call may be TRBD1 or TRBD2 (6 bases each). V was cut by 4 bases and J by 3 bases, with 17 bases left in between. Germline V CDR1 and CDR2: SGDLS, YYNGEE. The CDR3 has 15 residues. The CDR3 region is CASSPIGGYGYEQYF. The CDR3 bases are TGTGCCAGCAGCCCAATAGGGGGGTATGGCTACGAGCAGTACTTC.

CDR3 in amino acids: CASSLGTSEVGEQYF. DNA of the CDR3: TGTGCCAGCTCACTCGGGACTAGCGAGGTGGGGGAGCAGTACTTC. The genes are TRBV18 and TRBJ2-7, with 10 bases aligning to TRBD2. The V segment lost 4 bases and the J segment 7 bases; nucleotides outside the gene matches: 10. The germline gives CDR1 KGHSH, CDR2 LQKENI. This CDR3 has 15 amino acids.

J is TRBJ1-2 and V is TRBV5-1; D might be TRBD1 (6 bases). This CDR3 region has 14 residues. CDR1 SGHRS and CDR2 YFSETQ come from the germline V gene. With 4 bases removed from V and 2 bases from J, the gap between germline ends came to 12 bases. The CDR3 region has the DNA TGCGCCAGCAGCCTCTCTACAGGGAACTATGGCTACACCTTC. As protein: CASSLSTGNYGYTF.

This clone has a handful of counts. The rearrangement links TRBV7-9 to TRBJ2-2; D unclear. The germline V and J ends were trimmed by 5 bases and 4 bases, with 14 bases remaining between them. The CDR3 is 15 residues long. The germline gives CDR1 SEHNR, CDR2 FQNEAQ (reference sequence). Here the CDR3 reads CASSEAVGITGELFF. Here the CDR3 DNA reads TGTGCCAGCAGCGAAGCAGTGGGGATCACCGGGGAGCTGTTTTTT.

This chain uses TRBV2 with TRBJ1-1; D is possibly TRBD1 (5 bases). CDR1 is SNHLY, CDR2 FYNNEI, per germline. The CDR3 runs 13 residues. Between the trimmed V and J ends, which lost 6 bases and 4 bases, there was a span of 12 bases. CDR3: CASSPEGFTEAFF. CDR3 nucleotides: TGTGCCAGCAGCCCGGAGGGGTTCACTGAAGCTTTCTTT. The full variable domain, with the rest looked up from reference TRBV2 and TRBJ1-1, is EPEVTQTPSHQVTQMGQEVILRCVPISNHLYFYWYRQILGQKVEFLVSFYNNEISEKSEIFDDQFSVERPDGSNFTLKIRSTKLEDSAMYFCASSPEGFTEAFFGQGTRLTVV.